This is a list of T cell receptor beta chains from one sample in a study of cytomegalovirus exposure and HLA in healthy donors. TCRdb keeps only in-frame clones here, not all; method: immunoSEQ multiplex PCR. The table lists about 150,000 clones, 70% to 90% of them singletons, with more than 2% in the top ten. Sequencing used PBMCs. These receptors came from a woman in her late teens or twenties in good health and CMV-seronegative. Each CDR3 is given with its conserved first and last residue. The order of the fields is CDR3 length, J gene, D gene, clone size, V gene, CDR3 protein, CDR3 DNA. D genes are given only for firm matches. Where a row states a size, it is once, few, many or the class of an expanded clone; other rows omit it.

length: 13; J: TRBJ2-2; D: -; size: -; V: TRBV9; CDR3: CASSISGTGELFF; DNA: TGTGCCAGCAGCATTAGCGGCACCGGGGAGCTGTTTTTT
length: 16; J: TRBJ2-1; D: -; size: -; V: TRBV21-1; CDR3: CASSKVTPSSYNEQFF; DNA: TGTGCCAGCAGCAAAGTAACCCCGAGCTCCTACAATGAGCAGTTCTTC
length: 18; J: TRBJ2-1; D: TRBD2; size: -; V: TRBV5-1; CDR3: CASSQRKVTSGRANEQFF; DNA: TGCGCCAGCAGCCAAAGAAAAGTCACTAGCGGGAGAGCCAATGAGCAGTTCTTC
length: 15; J: TRBJ2-7; D: -; size: -; V: TRBV7-2; CDR3: CASSLGGTLYYEQYF; DNA: TGTGCCAGCAGCTTAGGGGGGACATTGTACTACGAGCAGTACTTC
length: 15; J: TRBJ2-7; D: TRBD2; size: -; V: TRBV7-2; CDR3: CASSPPVAGLNEQYF; DNA: TGTGCCAGCAGCCCACCGGTAGCGGGATTGAACGAGCAGTACTTC
length: 11; J: TRBJ1-5; D: -; size: once; V: TRBV20-1; CDR3: CSASGDQPQHF; DNA: TGCAGTGCTAGCGGAGATCAGCCCCAGCATTTT
length: 14; J: TRBJ2-3; D: -; size: -; V: TRBV18; CDR3: CASSPALRHDTQYF; DNA: TGTGCCAGCTCACCGGCCCTTCGCCACGATACGCAGTATTTT
length: 15; J: TRBJ2-5; D: -; size: -; V: TRBV4-3; CDR3: CASSQDDRYQETQYF; DNA: TGCGCCAGCAGCCAAGACGACAGGTACCAAGAGACCCAGTACTTC
length: 15; J: TRBJ2-2; D: -; size: -; V: TRBV5-1; CDR3: CASSLGAGGTGELFF; DNA: TGCGCCAGCAGCTTGGGTGCAGGAGGAACCGGGGAGCTGTTTTTT
length: 13; J: TRBJ2-7; D: -; size: once; V: TRBV9; CDR3: CASSSPGSYEQYF; DNA: TGTGCCAGCAGCTCCCCAGGTTCCTACGAGCAGTACTTC
length: 14; J: TRBJ2-2; D: -; size: -; V: TRBV10-3; CDR3: CAISQTDAPGELFF; DNA: TGTGCCATCAGTCAGACAGATGCCCCCGGGGAGCTGTTTTTT
length: 12; J: TRBJ1-2; D: -; size: -; V: TRBV11-3; CDR3: CASSLEGRGYTF; DNA: TGTGCCAGCAGCTTAGAAGGGAGAGGCTACACCTTC
length: 12; J: TRBJ2-7; D: -; size: -; V: TRBV27; CDR3: CASSSGVSEQYF; DNA: TGTGCCAGCAGTTCAGGGGTTTCCGAGCAGTACTTC
length: 13; J: TRBJ2-7; D: TRBD1; size: -; V: TRBV29-1; CDR3: CSAHRQGAREQYF; DNA: TGCAGCGCCCACAGACAGGGGGCAAGGGAGCAGTACTTC
length: 13; J: TRBJ2-7; D: TRBD2; size: -; V: TRBV7-2; CDR3: CASSYLAAYEQYF; DNA: TGTGCCAGCAGTTACCTAGCGGCATACGAGCAGTACTTC
length: 15; J: TRBJ1-5; D: -; size: -; V: TRBV18; CDR3: CASSPPAGPGQPQHF; DNA: TGTGCCAGCTCACCACCGGCGGGGCCAGGTCAGCCCCAGCATTTT